These 13 T cell receptor beta chains were sequenced from one sample in a study of ipilimumab plus nivolumab after autologous stem cell transplantation. Clones were read by immunoSEQ multiplex PCR, and TCRdb kept only the in-frame ones, dropping some. The data show some 87,000 clones, over 80% seen once. Here the sequenced sample was PBMCs, taken in a trial of ipilimumab plus nivolumab as post-transplant consolidation. The receptors shown here come from a male donor with diffuse large B-cell lymphoma.

The J gene is TRBJ1-4, the V gene TRBV7-9; weak D call: TRBD1 (5 bases). Trimming removed 9 bases from V and 11 bases from J, with 19 bases in between. Germline V gene lookup returns CDR1 SEHNR and CDR2 FQNEAQ (reference sequence). The CDR3 contains 13 residues. The CDR3, as DNA: TGTGCCAGTCTGAAGTCAGGGACCGAGAAACTGTTTTTT. It translates to CASLKSGTEKLFF.

This clone was recorded at least ten times. V gene TRBV7-2 combines with J gene TRBJ1-2, with D uncertain. The CDR3 loop spans 15 amino acids. V lost 4 bases to trimming and J lost 9 bases, with 21 bases between them. Germline CDR1 is SGHTA and CDR2 is FQGNSA. The CDR3 coding sequence is TGTGCCAGCAGCTCCCAATCCCTGGACGGGTCGCGCTACACCTTC. This gives the protein CASSSQSLDGSRYTF.

The chain combines TRBV7-9 with TRBJ2-1; 7 nucleotides match TRBD2. Unmatched junction bases numbered 16, after V lost 8 bases and J lost 0 bases. The CDR3 loop spans 18 amino acids. From germline, CDR1 is SEHNR and CDR2 FQNEAQ (reference sequence). CDR3 bases: TGTGCCAGCCCGAATCCCCAAAAACCGGGGGGCTCCTACAATGAGCAGTTCTTC. Its protein is CASPNPQKPGGSYNEQFF.

The J gene is TRBJ1-3, the V gene TRBV2; TRBD1 agrees at 11 bases. V lost 6 bases, J lost 4 bases, and 8 bases stayed unmatched. The CDR3 is made up of 16 amino acids. CDR1 and CDR2 (germline): SNHLY, FYNNEI. CDR3 loop: CASREGQGVLGNTIYF. DNA for the CDR3: TGTGCCAGCAGAGAGGGACAGGGGGTATTGGGAAACACCATATATTTT.

The table lists this clone with a few counts. This sequence joins TRBV19 and TRBJ1-4, with 7 positions matching TRBD1. The CDR3 loop spans 17 amino acids. The germline V gene has CDR1 LNHDA and CDR2 SQIVND (reference sequence). J was trimmed by 2 bases and V by 7 bases; bases with no gene match: 13. Written as DNA, the CDR3 is TGTGCCAGTACCGTAGGGGGCACAGGGCGCACTAATGAAAAACTGTTTTTT. It codes for CASTVGGTGRTNEKLFF.

This rearrangement joins TRBV14 to TRBJ2-5; D remains ambiguous. V lost 0 bases, J lost 1 base, and 15 bases lay in between. The CDR3 has 17 amino acids. Germline CDR1 reads SGHDN; CDR2 reads FVKESK. The CDR3 nucleotides are TGTGCCAGCAGCCAAGATTGGTCAGATTGGGGCCAAGAGACCCAGTACTTC. This gives the protein CASSQDWSDWGQETQYF. Full variable domain (missing parts from reference TRBV14 and TRBJ2-5): EAGVTQFPSHSVIEKGQTVTLRCDPISGHDNLYWYRRVMGKEIKFLLHFVKESKQDESGMPNNRFLAERTGGTYSTLKVQPAELEDSGVYFCASSQDWSDWGQETQYFGPGTRLLVL.

V gene TRBV11-2 combines with J gene TRBJ2-7, with D perhaps given as TRBD1 or TRBD2 (6 bases each). Germline V CDR1 and CDR2: SGHAT, FQNNGV. Trimming removed 6 bases from V and 1 base from J, with 16 bases in between. The CDR3 length is 15 residues. Written as DNA, the CDR3 is TGTGCCAGCAGTCCTCGGGGGCGGTGGTCCTACGAGCAGTACTTC. It is translated as CASSPRGRWSYEQYF. Looking up the rest from reference TRBV11-2 and TRBJ2-7 gives the full variable domain: EAGVAQSPRYKIIEKRQSVAFWCNPISGHATLYWYQQILGQGPKLLIQFQNNGVVDDSQLPKDRFSAERLKGVDSTLKIQPAKLEDSAVYLCASSPRGRWSYEQYFGPGTRLTVT.

This rearrangement joins TRBV29-1 to TRBJ1-2, with a possible D match to TRBD1 (6 bases). Germline V gives CDR1 SQVTM, CDR2 ANQGSEA. This CDR3 is built from 12 residues. V was trimmed by 8 bases and J by 4 bases, leaving 14 bases between them. CDR3 loop: CSFTGQSYGYTF. The DNA of the CDR3 is TGCAGCTTTACTGGACAGAGCTATGGCTACACCTTC.

The chain is built from TRBV30 and TRBJ2-2; 10 bases map to TRBD2. Germline V gene sequence: CDR1 GTSNPN, CDR2 SVGIG (reference sequence). The CDR3 sequence is 17 residues long. V was pared by 4 bases and J by 4 bases, with 12 bases of the junction left unmatched. CDR3 nucleotides: TGTGCCTGGATCCCAAGCGGGGGGGCCTTTGGCACCGGGGAGCTGTTTTTT. Translating it yields CAWIPSGGAFGTGELFF.

This sequence joins TRBV7-2 and TRBJ2-7, with 8 positions matching TRBD1. CDR1 and CDR2 from the germline V gene are SGHTA and FQGNSA. The CDR3 totals 14 residues. The V gene end was trimmed by 1 base and the J gene end by 7 bases; junction bases not matched to a gene: 6. The CDR3: CASSLGQGSAEQYF. The CDR3, as DNA: TGTGCCAGCAGCTTAGGACAGGGGAGTGCTGAGCAGTACTTC.

Written as DNA, the CDR3 is TGTGCCAGCAGTTACTCATTTGTCGGTACCTACGAGCAGTACTTC. Protein product: CASSYSFVGTYEQYF. The V and J genes are TRBV6-5 and TRBJ2-7; the D is unclear. The CDR3 is 15 amino acids. Germline-derived CDR1 and CDR2 are MNHEY and SVGAGI. V was shortened by 0 bases and J by 2 bases, with 11 bases between the two germline ends.

This rearrangement joins TRBV19 to TRBJ1-2, with D possibly matching TRBD1 (5 bases). CDR3 length equals 13 residues. CDR1 LNHDA and CDR2 SQIVND come from the germline V gene (reference sequence). V dropped 6 bases and J dropped 2 bases, with 10 bases sitting between them. The CDR3 DNA reads TGTGCCAGTAGCTCTAAGGGGAACTATGGCTACACCTTC. Translation gives CASSSKGNYGYTF.

V usage is TRBV7-2 and J usage is TRBJ2-6; D gene ambiguous. CDR1 and CDR2 from the germline V gene are SGHTA and FQGNSA. Trimming cost V 5 bases and J 2 bases, with 10 bases left between them. CDR3 length: 15 residues. CDR3 DNA sequence: TGTGCCAGCAGCCGATCATCGGCTGGGGCCAACGTCCTGACTTTC. This gives the protein CASSRSSAGANVLTF.